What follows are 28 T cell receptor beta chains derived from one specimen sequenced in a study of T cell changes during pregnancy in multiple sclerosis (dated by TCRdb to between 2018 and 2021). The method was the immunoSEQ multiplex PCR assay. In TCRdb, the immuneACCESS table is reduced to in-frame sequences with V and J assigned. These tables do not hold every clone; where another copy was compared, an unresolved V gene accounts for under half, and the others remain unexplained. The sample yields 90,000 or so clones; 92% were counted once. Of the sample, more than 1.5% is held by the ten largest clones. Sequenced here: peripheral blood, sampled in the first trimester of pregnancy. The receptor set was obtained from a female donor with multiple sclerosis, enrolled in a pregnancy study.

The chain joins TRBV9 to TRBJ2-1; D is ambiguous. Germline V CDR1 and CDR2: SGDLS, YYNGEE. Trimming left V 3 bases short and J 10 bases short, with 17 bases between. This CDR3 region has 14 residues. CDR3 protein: CASSAHYRGVEQFF. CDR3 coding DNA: TGTGCCAGCAGCGCTCACTATCGCGGAGTCGAGCAGTTCTTC.

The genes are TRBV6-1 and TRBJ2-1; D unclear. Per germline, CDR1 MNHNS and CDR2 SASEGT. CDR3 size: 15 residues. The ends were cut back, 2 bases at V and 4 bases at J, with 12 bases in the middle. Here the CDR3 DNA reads TGTGCCAGCAGTGAACGTGTAGGAGATTACAATGAGCAGTTCTTC. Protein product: CASSERVGDYNEQFF.

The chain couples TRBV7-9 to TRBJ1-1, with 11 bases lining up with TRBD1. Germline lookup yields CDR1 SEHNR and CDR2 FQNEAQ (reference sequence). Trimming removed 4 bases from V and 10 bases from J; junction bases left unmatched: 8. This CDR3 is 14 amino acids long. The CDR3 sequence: CASSSGTGGVGAFF. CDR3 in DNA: TGTGCCAGCAGCTCAGGGACAGGGGGTGTTGGAGCTTTCTTT.

The DNA for the CDR3 is TGTGCCAGCAGTTTAAGTGGACAGGGCACACTGTTTTTT. This codes for CASSLSGQGTLFF. The chain is built from TRBV27 and TRBJ1-4; 8 bases are shared with TRBD1. The V gene end was trimmed by 2 bases and the J gene end by 13 bases; junction bases not matched to a gene: 6. The CDR3 is 13 amino acids. Germline assignment: CDR1 MNHEY and CDR2 SMNVEV (reference sequence).

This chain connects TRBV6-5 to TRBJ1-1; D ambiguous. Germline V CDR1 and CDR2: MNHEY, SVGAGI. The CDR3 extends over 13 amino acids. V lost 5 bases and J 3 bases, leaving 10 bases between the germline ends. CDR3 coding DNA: TGTGCCAGCAGTACGCGAAGCTACACTGAAGCTTTCTTT. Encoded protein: CASSTRSYTEAFF.

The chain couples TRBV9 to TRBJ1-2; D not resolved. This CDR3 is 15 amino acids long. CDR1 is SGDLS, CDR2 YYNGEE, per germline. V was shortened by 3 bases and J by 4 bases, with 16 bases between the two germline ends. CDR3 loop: CASSDDLGEGYGYTF. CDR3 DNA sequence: TGTGCCAGCAGCGATGACCTTGGAGAGGGCTATGGCTACACCTTC.

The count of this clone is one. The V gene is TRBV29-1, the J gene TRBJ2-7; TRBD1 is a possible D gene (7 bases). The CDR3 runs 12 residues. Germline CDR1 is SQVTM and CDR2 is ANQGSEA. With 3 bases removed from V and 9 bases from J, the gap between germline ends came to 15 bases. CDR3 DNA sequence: TGCAGCGTTGAGTTCGCAGGGGGAGGGCAGTACTTC. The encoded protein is CSVEFAGGGQYF.

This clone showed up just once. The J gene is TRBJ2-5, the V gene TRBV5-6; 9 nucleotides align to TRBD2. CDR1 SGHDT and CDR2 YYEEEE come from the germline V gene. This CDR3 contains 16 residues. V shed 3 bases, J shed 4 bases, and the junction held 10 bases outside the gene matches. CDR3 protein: CASSSGGAGGVETQYF. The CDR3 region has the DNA TGTGCCAGCAGCTCCGGAGGCGCGGGAGGGGTAGAGACCCAGTACTTC.

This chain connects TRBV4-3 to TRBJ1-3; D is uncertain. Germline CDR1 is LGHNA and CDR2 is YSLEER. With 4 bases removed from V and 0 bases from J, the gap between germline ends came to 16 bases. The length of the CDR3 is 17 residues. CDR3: CASSRTTGASSGNTIYF. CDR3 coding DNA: TGCGCCAGCAGCCGGACGACGGGAGCTAGCTCTGGAAACACCATATATTTT.

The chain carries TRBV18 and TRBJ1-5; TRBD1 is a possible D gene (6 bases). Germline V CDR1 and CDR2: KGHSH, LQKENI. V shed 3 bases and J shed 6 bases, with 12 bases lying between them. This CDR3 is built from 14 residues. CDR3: CASSPETGTQPQHF. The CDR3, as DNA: TGTGCCAGCTCACCCGAGACAGGAACTCAGCCCCAGCATTTT.

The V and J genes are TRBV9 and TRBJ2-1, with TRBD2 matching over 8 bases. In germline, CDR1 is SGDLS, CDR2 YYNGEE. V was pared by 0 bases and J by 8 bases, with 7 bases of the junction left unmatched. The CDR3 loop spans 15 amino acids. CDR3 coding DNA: TGTGCCAGCAGCGTAGGAGCGGGAGTTCTGGATGAGCAGTTCTTC. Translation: CASSVGAGVLDEQFF. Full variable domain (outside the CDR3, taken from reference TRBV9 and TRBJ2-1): DSGVTQTPKHLITATGQRVTLRCSPRSGDLSVYWYQQSLDQGLQFLIQYYNGEERAKGNILERFSAQQFPDLHSELNLSSLELGDSALYFCASSVGAGVLDEQFFGPGTRLTVL.

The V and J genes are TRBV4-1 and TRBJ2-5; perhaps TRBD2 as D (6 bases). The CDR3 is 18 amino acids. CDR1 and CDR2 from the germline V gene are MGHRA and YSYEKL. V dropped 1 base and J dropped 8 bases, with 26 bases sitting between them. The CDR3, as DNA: TGCGCCAGCAGCCAAGTACCTAGCGAGATCCGTACCAAGAGAACCCAGTACTTC. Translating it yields CASSQVPSEIRTKRTQYF.

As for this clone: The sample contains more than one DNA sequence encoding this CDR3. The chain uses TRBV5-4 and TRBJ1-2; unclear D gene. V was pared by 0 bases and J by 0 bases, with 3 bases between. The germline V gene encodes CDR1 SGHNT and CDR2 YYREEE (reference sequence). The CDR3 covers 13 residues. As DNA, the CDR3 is TGTGCCAGCAGCTTGGGAGCTAACTATGGCTACACCTTC. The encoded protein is CASSLGANYGYTF.

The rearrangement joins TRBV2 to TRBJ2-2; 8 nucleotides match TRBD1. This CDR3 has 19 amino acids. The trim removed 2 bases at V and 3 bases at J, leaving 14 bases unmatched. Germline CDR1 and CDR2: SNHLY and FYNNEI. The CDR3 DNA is TGTGCCAGCAGTGAAAGGTTTTTGGCGGACAGGGAGGACACCGGGGAGCTGTTTTTT. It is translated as CASSERFLADREDTGELFF.

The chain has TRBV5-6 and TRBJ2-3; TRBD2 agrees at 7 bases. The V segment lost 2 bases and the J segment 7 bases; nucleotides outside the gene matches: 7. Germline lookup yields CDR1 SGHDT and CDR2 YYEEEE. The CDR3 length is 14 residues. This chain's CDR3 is CASSFRSGWNTQYF. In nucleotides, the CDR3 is TGTGCCAGCAGCTTTCGTAGCGGGTGGAATACGCAGTATTTT.

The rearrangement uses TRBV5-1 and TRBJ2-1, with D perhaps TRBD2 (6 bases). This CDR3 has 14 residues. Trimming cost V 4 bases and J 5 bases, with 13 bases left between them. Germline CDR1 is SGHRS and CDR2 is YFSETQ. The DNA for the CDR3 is TGCGCCAGCAGCCTGGGACTCCGAGACAATGAGCAGTTCTTC. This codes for CASSLGLRDNEQFF.

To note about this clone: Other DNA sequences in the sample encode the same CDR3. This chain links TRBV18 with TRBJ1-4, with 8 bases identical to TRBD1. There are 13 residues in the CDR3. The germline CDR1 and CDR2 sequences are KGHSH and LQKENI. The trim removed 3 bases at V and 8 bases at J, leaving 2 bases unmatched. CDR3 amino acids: CASSPGQGEKLFF. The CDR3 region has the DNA TGTGCCAGCTCACCCGGACAGGGCGAAAAACTGTTTTTT.

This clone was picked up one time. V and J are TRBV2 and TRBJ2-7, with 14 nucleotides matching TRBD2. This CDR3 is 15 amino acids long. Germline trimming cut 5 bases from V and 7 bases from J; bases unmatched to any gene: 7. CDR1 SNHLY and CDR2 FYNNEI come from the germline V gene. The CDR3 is CASSNRLAGGWEQYF. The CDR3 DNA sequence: TGTGCCAGCAGTAACCGACTAGCGGGAGGGTGGGAGCAGTACTTC.

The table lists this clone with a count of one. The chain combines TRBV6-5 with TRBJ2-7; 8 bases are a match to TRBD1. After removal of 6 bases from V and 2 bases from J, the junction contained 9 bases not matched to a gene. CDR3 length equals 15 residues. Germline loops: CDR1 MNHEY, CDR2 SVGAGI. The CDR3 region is CASSRPGQGTYEQYF. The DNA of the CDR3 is TGTGCCAGCAGCCGCCCCGGACAGGGCACCTACGAGCAGTACTTC.

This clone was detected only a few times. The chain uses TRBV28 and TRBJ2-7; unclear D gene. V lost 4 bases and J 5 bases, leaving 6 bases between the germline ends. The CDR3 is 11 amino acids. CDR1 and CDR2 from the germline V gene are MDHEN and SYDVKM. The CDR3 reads CASSYNNEQYF. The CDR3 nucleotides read TGTGCCAGCAGTTACAACAACGAGCAGTACTTC.

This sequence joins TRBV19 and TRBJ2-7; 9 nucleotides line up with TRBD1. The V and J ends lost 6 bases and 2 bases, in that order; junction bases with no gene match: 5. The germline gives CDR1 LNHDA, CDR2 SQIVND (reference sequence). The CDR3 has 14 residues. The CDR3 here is CASSRDRAPYEQYF. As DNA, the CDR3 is TGTGCCAGTAGCCGGGACAGGGCACCCTACGAGCAGTACTTC.

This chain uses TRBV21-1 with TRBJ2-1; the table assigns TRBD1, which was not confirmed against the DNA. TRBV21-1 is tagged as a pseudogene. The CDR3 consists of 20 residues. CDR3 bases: TGTGCCAGCATCCCACCCCGGCAGGGGTTGTCAGAGAGCTCCTACAATGAGCAGTTCTTC. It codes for CASIPPRQGLSESSYNEQFF.

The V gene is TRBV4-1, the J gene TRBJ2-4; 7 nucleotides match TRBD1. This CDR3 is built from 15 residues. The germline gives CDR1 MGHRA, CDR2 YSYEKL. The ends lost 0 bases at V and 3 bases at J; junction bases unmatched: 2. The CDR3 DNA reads TGCGCCAGCAGCCAAGACAGGGGGAGCAAAAACATTCAGTACTTC. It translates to CASSQDRGSKNIQYF.

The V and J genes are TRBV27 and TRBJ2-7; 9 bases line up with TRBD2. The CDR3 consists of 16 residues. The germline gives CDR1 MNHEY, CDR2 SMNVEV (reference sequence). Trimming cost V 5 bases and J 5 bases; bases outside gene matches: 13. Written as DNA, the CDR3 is TGTGCCAGCAGTCAGGATTTTAGCGGGAGAGGAAACGAGCAGTACTTC. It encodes CASSQDFSGRGNEQYF.

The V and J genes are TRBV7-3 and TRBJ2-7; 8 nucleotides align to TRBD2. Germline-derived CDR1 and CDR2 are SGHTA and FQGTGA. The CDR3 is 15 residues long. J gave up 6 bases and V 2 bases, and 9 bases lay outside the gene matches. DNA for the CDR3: TGTGCCAGCAGCTTATCTTCGGGAGGGCGAGGCGAGCAGTACTTC. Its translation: CASSLSSGGRGEQYF.

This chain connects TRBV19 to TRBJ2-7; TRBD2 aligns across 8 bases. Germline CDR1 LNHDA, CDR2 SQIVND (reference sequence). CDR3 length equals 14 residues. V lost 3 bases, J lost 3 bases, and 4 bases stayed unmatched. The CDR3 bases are TGTGCCAGTAGTATGGGTAGCGGGGTCTACGAGCAGTACTTC. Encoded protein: CASSMGSGVYEQYF.

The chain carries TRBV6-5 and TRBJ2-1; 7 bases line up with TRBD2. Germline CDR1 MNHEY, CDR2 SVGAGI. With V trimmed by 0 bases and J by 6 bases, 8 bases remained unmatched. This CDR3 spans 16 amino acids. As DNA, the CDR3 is TGTGCCAGCAGTTACTCTCCCGGGACTATCGGCAATGAGCAGTTCTTC. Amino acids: CASSYSPGTIGNEQFF.

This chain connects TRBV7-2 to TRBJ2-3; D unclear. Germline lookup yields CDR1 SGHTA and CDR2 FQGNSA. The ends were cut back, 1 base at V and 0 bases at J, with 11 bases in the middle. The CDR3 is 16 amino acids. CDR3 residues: CASSLVATSSTDTQYF. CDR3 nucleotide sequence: TGTGCCAGCAGCTTAGTGGCAACCTCTAGCACAGATACGCAGTATTTT.